The clone carrying this TCR beta chain occurred a few times. Its target is not known. Sample-barcoded 5' priming and a J-beta primer mix drove a second PCR of about 7 to 11 cycles. TCRdb ran MiXCR on the 5' RACE reads and lists one entry per CDR3 protein. The top ten hold around 11% of the sample, which has roughly 1.6 million distinct CDR3 sequences, about 32% seen once. These data are taken from a study of blood T cells in healthy people across ages. General study points: Diversity was higher, and naive CD4+ cells more numerous, in long-lived donors than in aged donors. Diversity figures derived from one million T cells were judged to underestimate the true value.

With each sample, at least 5.5 micrograms of total RNA were extracted. Deletions cut 0 bases from V and 0 bases from J, with 8 bases between. From germline, CDR1 is SGHRS and CDR2 YFSETQ. The CDR3 loop spans 15 amino acids. The TCR comes from a woman aged 25 to 45 in good health. Sequencing was done on a sample of blood. The chain is built from TRBV5-1 and TRBJ2-3; D not certain. The CDR3 bases are TGCGCCAGCAGCTTGGCGTGGGGTAGCACAGATACGCAGTATTTT. Its protein product is CASSLAWGSTDTQYF. Drawing the rest from reference TRBV5-1 and TRBJ2-3, the complete variable domain is KAGVTQTPRYLIKTRGQQVTLSCSPISGHRSVSWYQQTPGQGLQFLFEYFSETQRNKGNFPGRFSGRQFSNSRSEMNVSTLELGDSALYLCASSLAWGSTDTQYFGPGTRLTVL.